These 10 T cell receptor beta chains came from one sample sequenced in a study of beta chain features in type 1 diabetes. The study's findings and limits: Type 1 diabetes patients had moderately but significantly shorter TCRB CDR3s in all four CD4+ subsets.

Which antigens these TCRs recognize remains unknown. Sequenced material consisted of expressed TCRB transcripts (all of the isolated RNA was reverse transcribed). Here immunoSEQ multiplex PCR was the method, and the copy in TCRdb shows in-frame clones only, minus some. The table has about 650,000 clones, 9.5% to 15% seen once. Sequenced: naive CD4+ T cells from blood. These receptors originate from a man in his thirties or forties with type 1 diabetes.

The gene calls are TRBV14 and TRBJ1-5; D gene ambiguous. From germline, CDR1 is SGHDN and CDR2 FVKESK. The V end lost 1 base, the J end lost 1 base, and 5 bases lay between the germline ends. CDR3 length: 14 residues. CDR3 bases: TGTGCCAGCAGCCAAGCGGGGAGCAATCAGCCCCAGCATTTT. Protein product: CASSQAGSNQPQHF.

This clone was detected only a few times. V is TRBV30 and J is TRBJ1-3; 9 bases are shared with TRBD1. The germline V gene has CDR1 GTSNPN and CDR2 SVGIG (reference sequence). The CDR3 is 17 amino acids. V shed 0 bases, J shed 11 bases, and the junction held 17 bases outside the gene matches. The CDR3 here is CAWSVRDRDPPGVAIYF. The CDR3 region has the DNA TGTGCCTGGAGTGTACGGGACAGGGATCCTCCGGGAGTCGCCATATATTTT.

The chain links TRBV7-9 to TRBJ2-5; the D call may be TRBD1 or TRBD2 (5 bases each). The CDR3 extends over 12 amino acids. V shed 11 bases and J shed 2 bases, with 12 bases lying between them. From germline, CDR1 is SEHNR and CDR2 FQNEAQ (reference sequence). CDR3 in amino acids: CASGRTQETQYF. The CDR3 DNA sequence: TGTGCCTCGGGGCGGACTCAAGAGACCCAGTACTTC.

To note about this clone: This same CDR3 is encoded by further DNA sequences in the sample. J is TRBJ1-5 and V is TRBV10-3, with 7 positions matching TRBD1. Germline lookup yields CDR1 ENHRY and CDR2 SYGVKD. The CDR3 is 14 residues long. J gave up 2 bases and V 4 bases, and 2 bases lay outside the gene matches. DNA of the CDR3: TGTGCCATCAGTGTTGGACAGGGCAATCAGCCCCAGCATTTT. It is translated as CAISVGQGNQPQHF.

The chain combines TRBV7-9 with TRBJ1-2; the D gene is possibly TRBD1 (5 bases). The CDR3 runs 14 residues. The V gene lost 5 bases and the J gene lost 4 bases, with 14 bases spanning the gap. Per the germline V gene, CDR1 is SEHNR and CDR2 is FQNEAQ (reference sequence). CDR3 sequence reads: CASSQWDGGYGYTF. The CDR3 DNA follows: TGTGCCAGCAGCCAATGGGACGGAGGCTATGGCTACACCTTC.

This rearrangement joins TRBV9 to TRBJ2-2, with no clear D. The CDR3 is made up of 14 amino acids. The V and J ends lost 2 bases and 8 bases respectively, with 13 bases between them. Germline V gene data show CDR1 as SGDLS and CDR2 as YYNGEE. CDR3 sequence (DNA): TGTGCCAGCAGCGTGAGATACGCACCGGGGGAGCTGTTTTTT. Its protein is CASSVRYAPGELFF.

This clone has a handful of counts. The same CDR3 arises from other DNA sequences in this sample as well. The chain employs TRBV25-1 and TRBJ1-4; a possible D gene is TRBD1 (5 bases). This CDR3 region has 13 residues. Germline lookup yields CDR1 MGHDK and CDR2 SYGVNS. Trimming removed 2 bases at V and 5 bases at J, with 6 bases between. The CDR3 is CASSEGGNEKLFF. The DNA of the CDR3 is TGTGCCAGCAGTGAAGGGGGAAATGAAAAACTGTTTTTT. Supplemented by reference TRBV25-1 and TRBJ1-4, the full variable domain reads EADIYQTPRYLVIGTGKKITLECSQTMGHDKMYWYQQDPGMELHLIHYSYGVNSTEKGDLSSESTVSRIRTEHFPLTLESARPSHTSQYLCASSEGGNEKLFFGSGTQLSVL.

This clone showed up just a few times. The chain recombines TRBV5-8 with TRBJ1-3; no definite D call. Germline-derived CDR1 and CDR2 are SGHTS and YDEGEE. V lost 6 bases, J lost 0 bases, and 10 bases lay in between. This CDR3 is built from 14 residues. CDR3 sequence (DNA): TGTGCCAGCAACCATCGTTCCTCTGGAAACACCATATATTTT. Protein sequence: CASNHRSSGNTIYF.

This clone has more than one count but fewer than ten. This sequence joins TRBV5-6 and TRBJ2-7, with a tentative D call TRBD1 (6 bases). Trimming removed 2 bases from V and 6 bases from J, with 6 bases in between. Per the germline V gene, CDR1 is SGHDT and CDR2 is YYEEEE. The CDR3 runs to 11 residues. The CDR3 is CASSLQGEQYF. The CDR3 DNA is TGTGCCAGCAGCTTACAGGGCGAGCAGTACTTC.

To note about this clone: Other nucleotide sequences in the sample specify the same CDR3. The genes are TRBV30 and TRBJ2-5, with D possibly being TRBD2 (6 bases). This CDR3 has 14 residues. With 0 bases removed from V and 2 bases from J, the gap between germline ends came to 10 bases. Germline CDR1 is GTSNPN and CDR2 is SVGIG (reference sequence). The CDR3 spells CAWSVGGGQETQYF. CDR3 DNA: TGTGCCTGGAGTGTCGGGGGTGGACAAGAGACCCAGTACTTC.